This TCR beta chain originates from a study of identifying expanded T cells in peripheral blood. Germline V gene data show CDR1 as SGHRS and CDR2 as YFSETQ. CDR3 length equals 14 residues. The V gene lost 0 bases and the J gene lost 7 bases, with 13 bases spanning the gap. During the collection period, no donor immune events like infections were recorded. The data were produced by immunoSEQ multiplex PCR, yet TCRdb's version contains in-frame clones alone and is incomplete. This sample has about 90,000 clones, with approximately 91% found just once. V and J are TRBV5-1 and TRBJ1-2; no clear D gene. The clonotype comes from a person between 18 and 69 years old in good health. Sequenced: blood. As DNA, the CDR3 is TGCGCCAGCAGCTTGGAGTCAGTGGGCGGTGGCTACACCTTC. The encoded protein is CASSLESVGGGYTF.